These T cell receptor beta chains were read from a single sample in a study of blood T cell repertoires in COVID-19. The table came from immunoSEQ multiplex PCR; TCRdb's copy has only in-frame clones and leaves some out. The table has 300,000 to 350,000 clones, approximately 85% seen once. Sequencing was done on a sample of PBMCs or T cells enriched from blood (not recorded which). The receptors stem from a man aged 25 to 40 who had recovered from COVID-19. CDR3s include the opening cysteine and the closing phenylalanine or tryptophan.

j_call v_call cdr3_aa
TRBJ2-5 TRBV5-4 CASSKLQGARETQYF
TRBJ2-7 TRBV30 CAWKPVTGGPYEQYF
TRBJ2-7 TRBV5-6 CASSSDTRMSSEQYF
TRBJ1-4 TRBV2 CASSANRATNEKLFF
TRBJ2-7 TRBV7-2 CASTQGFSYEQWYF
TRBJ1-1 TRBV5-6 CASSLEAGLNPEAFF
TRBJ2-7 TRBV30 CAWSDRYEQYF
TRBJ1-5 TRBV2 CASSQGGGQPQHF
TRBJ1-1 TRBV6-5 CASNQERWTEAFF
TRBJ1-1 TRBV7-3 CASSKGLGGTEAFF
TRBJ2-7 TRBV6-5 CASSSDRGSSYEQYF
TRBJ2-7 TRBV5-8 CASSLQGRHYEQYF
TRBJ2-1 TRBV3-1/TRBV3-2 CASSRNPGTGGRNEQFF
TRBJ2-4 TRBV7-8 CASSLGQALTLAKNIQYF
TRBJ1-1 TRBV12-3/TRBV12-4 CASSITGGEAFF
TRBJ2-7 TRBV5-1 CASSLSGAFYEQYF
TRBJ2-3 TRBV30 CAWSVVLGSTDTQYF
TRBJ2-1 TRBV7-9 CASSDRLSRGHNEQFF
TRBJ2-3 TRBV29-1 CSGIQGSGDTQYF
TRBJ1-5 TRBV12-3/TRBV12-4 CASSPIVRQPQHF
TRBJ1-5 TRBV3-1/TRBV3-2 CASSQDGSSNQPQHF
TRBJ1-5 TRBV29-1 CSGRQGYGQPQHF
TRBJ2-7 TRBV5-1 CASSLRAGTGDSEQYF
TRBJ2-3 TRBV6-4 CASSDSSGGADTQYF
TRBJ2-7 TRBV20-1 CSASGEEQYF
TRBJ2-6 TRBV5-1 CASSLKPGQSSGANVLTF
TRBJ1-4 TRBV5-8 CASSQLQGMGEKLFF
TRBJ1-6 TRBV2 CASLGGRGYGSPLHF
TRBJ1-1 TRBV5-6 CASSPIIYSTEAFF
TRBJ1-3 TRBV7-9 CASSLSLLSGNTIYF
TRBJ2-4 TRBV7-2 CASSPQGPAGGGVGNIQYF
TRBJ1-6 TRBV11-2 CASSLASETGIGSPLHF
TRBJ2-4 TRBV6-5 CASSYSGLGLGDIQYF
TRBJ2-1 TRBV18 CASSHERGEYNEQFF
TRBJ1-4 TRBV7-9 CASSLPWGGKEKLFF
TRBJ2-2 TRBV5-8 CASSHRGSTGELFF
TRBJ2-7 TRBV19 CASSRLAGNSYEQYF
TRBJ1-5 TRBV9 CASSAGTGGDNQPQHF
TRBJ2-7 TRBV11-2 CASSPGTGGLYEQYF
TRBJ1-2 TRBV2 CASSEGLNYGYTF
TRBJ2-3 TRBV12-2 CASRPTLAWAPFPNSTDTQYF
TRBJ1-2 TRBV18 CASSPQGFRGYTF
TRBJ2-1 TRBV2 CASSEARYNEQFF
TRBJ1-1 TRBV10-3 CAISGRTGSSTEAFF
TRBJ1-2 TRBV5-1 CASSTQGTNYGYTF
TRBJ2-7 TRBV3-1/TRBV3-2 CASSQWGVSSYEQYF
TRBJ2-5 TRBV5-1 CASSLGDSGGFHF
TRBJ1-6 TRBV5-4 CASSQDRGNSPLHF
TRBJ1-1 TRBV11-2 CASSLAGAGGFPEAFF
TRBJ2-5 TRBV5-1 CASSLGASGGYQETQYF
TRBJ2-7 TRBV5-6 CASSLGQGGYEQYF
TRBJ1-1 TRBV28 CASLTGGENTEAFF